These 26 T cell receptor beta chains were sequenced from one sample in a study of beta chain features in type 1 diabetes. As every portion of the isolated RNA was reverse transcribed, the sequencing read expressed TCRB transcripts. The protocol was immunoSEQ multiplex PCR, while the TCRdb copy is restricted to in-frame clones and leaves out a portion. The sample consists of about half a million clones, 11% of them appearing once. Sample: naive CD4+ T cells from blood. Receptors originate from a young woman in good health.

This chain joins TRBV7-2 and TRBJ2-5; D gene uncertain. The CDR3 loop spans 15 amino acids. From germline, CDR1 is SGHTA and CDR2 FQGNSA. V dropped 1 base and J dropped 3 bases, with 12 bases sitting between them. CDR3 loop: CASSLVRHTEETQYF. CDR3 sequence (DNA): TGTGCCAGCAGCTTAGTTCGCCACACGGAAGAGACCCAGTACTTC.

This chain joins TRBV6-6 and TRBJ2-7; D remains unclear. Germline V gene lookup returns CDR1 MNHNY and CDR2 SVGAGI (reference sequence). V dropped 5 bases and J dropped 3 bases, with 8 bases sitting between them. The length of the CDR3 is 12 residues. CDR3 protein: CASSVSLYEQYV. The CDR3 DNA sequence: TGTGCCAGCAGTGTAAGCCTCTACGAGCAGTACGTC.

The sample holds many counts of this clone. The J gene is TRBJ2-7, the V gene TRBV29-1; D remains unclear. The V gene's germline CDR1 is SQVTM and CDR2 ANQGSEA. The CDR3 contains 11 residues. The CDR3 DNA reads TGCGCAGCGTTGTATATGGGCGAGCAGCACGTC. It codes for CAALYMGEQHV.

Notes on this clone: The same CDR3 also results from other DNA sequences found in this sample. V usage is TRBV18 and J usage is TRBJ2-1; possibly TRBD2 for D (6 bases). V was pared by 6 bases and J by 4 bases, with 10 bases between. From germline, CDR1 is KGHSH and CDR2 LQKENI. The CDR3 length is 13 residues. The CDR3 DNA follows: TGTGCCAGCTCCCCGGACTATTACAATGAGCAGTTCTTC. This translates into CASSPDYYNEQFF.

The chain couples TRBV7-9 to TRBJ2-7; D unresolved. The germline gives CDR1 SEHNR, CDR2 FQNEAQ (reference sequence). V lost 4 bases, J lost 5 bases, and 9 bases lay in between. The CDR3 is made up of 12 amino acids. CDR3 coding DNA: TGTGCCAGCAGCTCCCCAGCTGACGAGCAGTACTTC. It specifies CASSSPADEQYF.

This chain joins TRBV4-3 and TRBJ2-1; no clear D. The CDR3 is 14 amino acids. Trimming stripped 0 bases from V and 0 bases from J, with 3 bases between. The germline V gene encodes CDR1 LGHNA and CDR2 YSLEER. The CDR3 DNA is TGCGCCAGCAGCCAAGATCTCTCCTACAATGAGCAGTTCTTC. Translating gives CASSQDLSYNEQFF.

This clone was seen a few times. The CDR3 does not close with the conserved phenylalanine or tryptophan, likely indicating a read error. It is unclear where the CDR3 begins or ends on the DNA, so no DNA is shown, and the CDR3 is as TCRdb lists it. The CDR3 loop is CASSEDRAVN. The genes are TRBV2 and TRBJ2-3. The length of the CDR3 is 10 amino acids, counting both ends. Per the germline V gene, CDR1 is SNHLY and CDR2 is FYNNEI.

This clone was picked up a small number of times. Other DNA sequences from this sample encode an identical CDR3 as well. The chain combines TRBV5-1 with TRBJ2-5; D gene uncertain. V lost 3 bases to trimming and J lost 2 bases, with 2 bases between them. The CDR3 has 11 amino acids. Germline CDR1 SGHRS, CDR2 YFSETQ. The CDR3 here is CASSYQETQYF. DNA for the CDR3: TGCGCCAGCAGCTATCAAGAGACCCAGTACTTC.

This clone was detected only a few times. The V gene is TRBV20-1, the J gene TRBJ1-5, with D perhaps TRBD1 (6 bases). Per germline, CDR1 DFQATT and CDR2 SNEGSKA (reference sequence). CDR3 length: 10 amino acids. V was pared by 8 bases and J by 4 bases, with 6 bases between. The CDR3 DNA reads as TGCAGTCAGGGGAATCAGCCCCAGCATTTT. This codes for CSQGNQPQHF.

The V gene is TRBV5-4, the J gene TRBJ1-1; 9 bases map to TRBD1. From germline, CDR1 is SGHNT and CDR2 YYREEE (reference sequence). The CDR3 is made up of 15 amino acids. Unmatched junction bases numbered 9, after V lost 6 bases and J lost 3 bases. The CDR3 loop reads CASTKGQGTYTEAFF. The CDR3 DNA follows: TGTGCCAGCACTAAGGGACAGGGAACCTACACTGAAGCTTTCTTT.

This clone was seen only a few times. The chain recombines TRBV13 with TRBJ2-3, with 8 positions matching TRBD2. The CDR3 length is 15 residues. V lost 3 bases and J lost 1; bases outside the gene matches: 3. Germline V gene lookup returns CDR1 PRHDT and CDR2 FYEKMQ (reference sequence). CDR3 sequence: CASSFVRGGTDTQYF. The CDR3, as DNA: TGTGCCAGCAGCTTCGTGCGGGGGGGCACAGATACGCAGTATTTT.

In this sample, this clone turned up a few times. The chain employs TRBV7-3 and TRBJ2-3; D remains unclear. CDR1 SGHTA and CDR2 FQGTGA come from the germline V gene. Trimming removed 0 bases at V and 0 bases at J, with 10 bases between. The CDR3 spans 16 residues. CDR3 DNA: TGTGCCAGCAGCTTAACGGGAACAGCTAGCACAGATACGCAGTATTTT. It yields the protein CASSLTGTASTDTQYF.

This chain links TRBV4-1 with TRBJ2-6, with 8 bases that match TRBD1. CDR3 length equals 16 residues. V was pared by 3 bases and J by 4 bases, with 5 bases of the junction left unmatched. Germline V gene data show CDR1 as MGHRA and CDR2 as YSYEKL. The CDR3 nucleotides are TGCGCCAGCAGCCAGGAGGACAGGGCCGGGGCCAACGTCCTGACTTTC. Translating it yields CASSQEDRAGANVLTF.

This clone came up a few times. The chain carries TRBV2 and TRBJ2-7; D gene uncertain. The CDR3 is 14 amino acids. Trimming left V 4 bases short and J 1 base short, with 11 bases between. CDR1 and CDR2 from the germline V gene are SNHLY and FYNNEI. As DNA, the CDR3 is TGTGCCAGCAGTGTCGGCGCCGATTCCTACGAGCAGTACGTC. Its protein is CASSVGADSYEQYV.

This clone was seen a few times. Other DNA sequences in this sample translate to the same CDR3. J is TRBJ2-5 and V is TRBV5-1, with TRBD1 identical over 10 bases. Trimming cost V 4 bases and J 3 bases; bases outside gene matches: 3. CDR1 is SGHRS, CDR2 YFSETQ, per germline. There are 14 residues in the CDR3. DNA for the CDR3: TGCGCCAGCAGCCCCGGGACAGGGGAAGAGACCCAGTACTTC. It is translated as CASSPGTGEETQYF.

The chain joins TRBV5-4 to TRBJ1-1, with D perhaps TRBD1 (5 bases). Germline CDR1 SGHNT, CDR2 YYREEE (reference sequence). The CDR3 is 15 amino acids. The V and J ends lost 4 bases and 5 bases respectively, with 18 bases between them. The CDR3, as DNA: TGTGCCAGCAGCGAGCCGCAGCAGGGAGGAACTGAAGCTTTCTTT. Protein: CASSEPQQGGTEAFF.

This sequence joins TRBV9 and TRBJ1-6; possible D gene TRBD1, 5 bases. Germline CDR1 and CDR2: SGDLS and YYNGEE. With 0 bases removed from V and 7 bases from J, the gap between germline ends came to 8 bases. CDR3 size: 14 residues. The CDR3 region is CASSVAPGNSPLHF. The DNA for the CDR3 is TGTGCCAGCAGCGTAGCTCCAGGGAATTCACCCCTCCACTTT.

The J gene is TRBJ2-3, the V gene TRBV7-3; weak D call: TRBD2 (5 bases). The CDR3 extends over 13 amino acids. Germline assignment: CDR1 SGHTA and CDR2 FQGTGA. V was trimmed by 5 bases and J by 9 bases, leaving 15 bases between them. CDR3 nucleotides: TGTGCCAGCAGCCCCTCGCACCAGCGGACGCAGTATTTT. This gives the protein CASSPSHQRTQYF.

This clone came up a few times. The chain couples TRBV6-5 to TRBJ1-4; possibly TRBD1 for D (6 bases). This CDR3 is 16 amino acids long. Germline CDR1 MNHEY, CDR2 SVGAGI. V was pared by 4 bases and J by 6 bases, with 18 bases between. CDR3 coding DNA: TGTGCCAGCAGTTTTGCATCAGGACAGAGAGATGAAAAACTGTTTTTT. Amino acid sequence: CASSFASGQRDEKLFF.

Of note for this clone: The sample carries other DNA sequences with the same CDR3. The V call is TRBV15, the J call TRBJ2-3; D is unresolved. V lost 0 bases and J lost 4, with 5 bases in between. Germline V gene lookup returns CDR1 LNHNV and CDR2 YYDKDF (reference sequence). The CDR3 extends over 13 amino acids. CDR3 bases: TGTGCCACCAGCAGAGACCGTCCAGATACGCAGTATTTT. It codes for CATSRDRPDTQYF.

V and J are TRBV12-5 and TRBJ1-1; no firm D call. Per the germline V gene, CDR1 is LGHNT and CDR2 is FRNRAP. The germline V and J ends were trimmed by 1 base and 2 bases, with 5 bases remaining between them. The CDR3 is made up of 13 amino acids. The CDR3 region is CASGLEANTEAFF. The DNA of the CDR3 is TGTGCTAGTGGTTTGGAAGCAAACACTGAAGCTTTCTTT.

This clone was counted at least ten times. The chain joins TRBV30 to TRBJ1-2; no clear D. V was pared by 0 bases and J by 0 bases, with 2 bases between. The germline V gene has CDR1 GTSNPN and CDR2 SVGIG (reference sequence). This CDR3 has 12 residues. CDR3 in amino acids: CAWSVSNYGYTF. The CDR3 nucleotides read TGTGCCTGGAGTGTCTCTAACTATGGCTACACCTTC.

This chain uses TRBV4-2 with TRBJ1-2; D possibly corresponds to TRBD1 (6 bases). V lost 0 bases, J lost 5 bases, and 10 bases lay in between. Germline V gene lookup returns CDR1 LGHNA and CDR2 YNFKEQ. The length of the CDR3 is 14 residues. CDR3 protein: CASSQDSGQYGYTF. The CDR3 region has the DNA TGTGCCAGCAGCCAAGATAGTGGACAGTATGGCTACACCTTC.

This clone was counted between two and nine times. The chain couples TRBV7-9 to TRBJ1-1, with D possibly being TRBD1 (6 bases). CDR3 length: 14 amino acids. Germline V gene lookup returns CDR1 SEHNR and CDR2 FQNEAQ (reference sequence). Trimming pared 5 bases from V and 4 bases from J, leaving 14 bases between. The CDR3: CASSPQGWSTEAFF. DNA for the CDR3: TGTGCCAGCAGCCCACAGGGTTGGAGCACTGAAGCTTTCTTT. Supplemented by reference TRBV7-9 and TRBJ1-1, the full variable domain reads DTGVSQNPRHKITKRGQNVTFRCDPISEHNRLYWYRQTLGQGPEFLTYFQNEAQLEKSRLLSDRFSAERPKGSFSTLEIQRTEQGDSAMYLCASSPQGWSTEAFFGQGTRLTVV.

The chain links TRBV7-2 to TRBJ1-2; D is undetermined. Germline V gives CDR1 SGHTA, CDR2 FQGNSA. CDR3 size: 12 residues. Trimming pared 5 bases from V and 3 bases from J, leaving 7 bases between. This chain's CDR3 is CASSKNYYGYTF. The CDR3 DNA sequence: TGTGCCAGCAGCAAAAACTACTATGGCTACACCTTC.

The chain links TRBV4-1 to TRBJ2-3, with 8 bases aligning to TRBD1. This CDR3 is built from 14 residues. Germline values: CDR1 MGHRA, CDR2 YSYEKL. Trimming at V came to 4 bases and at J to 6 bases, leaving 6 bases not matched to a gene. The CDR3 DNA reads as TGCGCCAGCAGCCTGACAGGGGTCAGGGATACGCAGTATTTT. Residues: CASSLTGVRDTQYF.